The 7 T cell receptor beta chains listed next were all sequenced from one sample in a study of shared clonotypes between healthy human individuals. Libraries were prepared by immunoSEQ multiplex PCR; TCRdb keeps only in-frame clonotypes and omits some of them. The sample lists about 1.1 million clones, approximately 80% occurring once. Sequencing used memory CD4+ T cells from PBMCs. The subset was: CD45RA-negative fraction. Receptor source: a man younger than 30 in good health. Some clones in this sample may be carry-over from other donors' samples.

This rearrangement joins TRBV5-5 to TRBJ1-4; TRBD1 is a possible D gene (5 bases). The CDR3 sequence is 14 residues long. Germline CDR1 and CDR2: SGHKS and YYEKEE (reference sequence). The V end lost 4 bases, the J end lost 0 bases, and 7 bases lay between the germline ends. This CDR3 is CASSTGSTNEKLFF. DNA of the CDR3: TGTGCCAGCAGCACAGGATCAACTAATGAAAAACTGTTTTTT.

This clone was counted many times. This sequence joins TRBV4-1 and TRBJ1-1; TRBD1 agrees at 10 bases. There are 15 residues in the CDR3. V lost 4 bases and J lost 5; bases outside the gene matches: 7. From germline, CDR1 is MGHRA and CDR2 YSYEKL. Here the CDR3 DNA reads TGCGCCAGCAGCCGGGAGACAGGGGGCTTGACTGAAGCTTTCTTT. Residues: CASSRETGGLTEAFF.

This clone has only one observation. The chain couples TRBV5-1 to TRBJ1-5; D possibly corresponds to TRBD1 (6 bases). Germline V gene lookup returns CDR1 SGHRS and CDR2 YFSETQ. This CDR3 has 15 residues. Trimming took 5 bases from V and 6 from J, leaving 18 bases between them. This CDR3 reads CASREGVAGSQPQHF. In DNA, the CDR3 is TGCGCCAGCAGAGAGGGGGTAGCGGGGAGTCAGCCCCAGCATTTT.

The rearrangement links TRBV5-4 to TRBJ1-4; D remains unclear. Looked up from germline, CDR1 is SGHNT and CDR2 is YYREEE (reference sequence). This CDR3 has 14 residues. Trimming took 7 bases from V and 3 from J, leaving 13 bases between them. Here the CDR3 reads CASQLDYANEKLFF. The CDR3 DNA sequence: TGTGCCAGCCAACTGGACTACGCTAATGAAAAACTGTTTTTT.

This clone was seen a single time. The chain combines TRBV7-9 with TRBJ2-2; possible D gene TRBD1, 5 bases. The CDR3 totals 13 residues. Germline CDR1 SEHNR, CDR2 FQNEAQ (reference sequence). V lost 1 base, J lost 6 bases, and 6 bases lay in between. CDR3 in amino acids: CASSLVGPGELFF. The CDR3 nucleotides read TGTGCCAGCAGCTTAGTGGGGCCCGGGGAGCTGTTTTTT.

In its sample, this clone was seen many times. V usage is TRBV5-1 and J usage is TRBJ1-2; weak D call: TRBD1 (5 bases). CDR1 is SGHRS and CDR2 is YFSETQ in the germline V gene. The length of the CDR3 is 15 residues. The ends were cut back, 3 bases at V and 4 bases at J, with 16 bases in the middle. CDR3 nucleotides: TGCGCCAGCAGCTCCGGGGGGGACGGATCCTATGGCTACACCTTC. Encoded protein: CASSSGGDGSYGYTF.

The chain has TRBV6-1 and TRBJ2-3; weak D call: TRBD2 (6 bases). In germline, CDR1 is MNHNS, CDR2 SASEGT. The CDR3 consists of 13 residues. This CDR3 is CSSEVRWADTQYF. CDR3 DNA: TGTTCTAGCGAAGTTCGGTGGGCAGATACGCAGTATTTT.